The 10 T cell receptor beta chains presented below share a single source sample, sequenced in a study of cytomegalovirus exposure and HLA in healthy donors. Amplification used 60 Vbeta primers and 13 Jbeta primers. Clones were read by immunoSEQ multiplex PCR, and TCRdb kept only the in-frame ones, dropping some. The sample records around 19,000 clones, under 85% being singletons. Material for sequencing was PBMCs. Receptors originate from a human donor in good health.

The CDR3 region is CASSLSYAGGANVLTF. CDR3 nucleotide sequence: TGTGCCAGCAGTTTATCGTACGCGGGAGGGGCCAACGTCCTGACTTTC. This chain links TRBV27 with TRBJ2-6, with D tentatively TRBD2 (6 bases). CDR1 is MNHEY and CDR2 is SMNVEV in the germline V gene (reference sequence). V lost 0 bases, J lost 4 bases, and 10 bases lay in between. This CDR3 comprises 16 residues.

The chain carries TRBV4-3 and TRBJ2-5; 8 nucleotides agree with TRBD1. The DNA matches TRBJ2-7 better at its end, which makes the J call doubtful. CDR1 and CDR2 from the germline V gene are LGHNA and YSLEER. The CDR3 covers 16 residues. CDR3 nucleotides: TGCGCCAGCAGCCAAGATAGATCCCAGGGGGCTTACGAGCAGTACTTC. It translates to CASSQDRSQGAYEQYF.

The chain recombines TRBV19 with TRBJ1-1, with D maybe TRBD1 (6 bases). V shed 6 bases and J shed 0 bases, with 14 bases lying between them. This CDR3 has 15 amino acids. Germline CDR1 is LNHDA and CDR2 is SQIVND (reference sequence). CDR3 DNA: TGTGCCAGTAGGCCGGACAGTTTTATGAACACTGAAGCTTTCTTT. Amino acid sequence: CASRPDSFMNTEAFF.

The chain employs TRBV27 and TRBJ1-4, with D unclear. The CDR3 runs to 13 residues. From germline, CDR1 is MNHEY and CDR2 SMNVEV (reference sequence). Trimming left V 5 bases short and J 7 bases short, with 11 bases between. The CDR3 sequence is CASSLLTGEKLFF. CDR3 in DNA: TGTGCCAGCAGTCTACTCACCGGTGAAAAACTGTTTTTT.

The chain has TRBV11-2 and TRBJ2-7; 9 bases align to TRBD2. J gave up 4 bases and V 0 bases, and 13 bases lay outside the gene matches. The CDR3 length is 18 residues. Germline V gives CDR1 SGHAT, CDR2 FQNNGV. CDR3 loop: CASSLDRGVWREGYEQYF. CDR3 in DNA: TGTGCCAGCAGCTTAGATAGGGGGGTTTGGCGGGAGGGTTACGAGCAGTACTTC.

The V gene is TRBV6-1, the J gene TRBJ2-7; D is unclear. The CDR3 extends over 14 amino acids. With 6 bases removed from V and 4 bases from J, the gap between germline ends came to 16 bases. Germline CDR1 and CDR2: MNHNS and SASEGT. The CDR3 protein is CASSGSSLTYEQYF. The CDR3 nucleotides are TGTGCCAGCAGCGGCTCTAGTTTGACTTACGAGCAGTACTTC.

The chain carries TRBV30 and TRBJ1-6, with TRBD1 identical over 10 bases. CDR1 GTSNPN and CDR2 SVGIG come from the germline V gene (reference sequence). The CDR3 loop spans 14 amino acids. The V gene end was trimmed by 1 base and the J gene end by 6 bases; junction bases not matched to a gene: 0. The CDR3 here is CAWSGDRGNSPLHF. The CDR3 DNA follows: TGTGCCTGGAGTGGGGACAGGGGTAATTCACCCCTCCACTTT. The whole variable domain, remainder taken from reference TRBV30 and TRBJ1-6, is SQTIHQWPATLVQPVGSPLSLECTVEGTSNPNLYWYRQAAGRGLQLLFYSVGIGQISSEVPQNLSASRPQDRQFILSSKKLLLSDSGFYLCAWSGDRGNSPLHFGNGTRLTVT.

The CDR3 DNA sequence: TGTGCCAGTAGCCAGGGGACCACTGAAGCTTTCTTT. It encodes CASSQGTTEAFF. The rearrangement joins TRBV5-6 to TRBJ1-1; weak D call: TRBD1 (6 bases). Trimming cost V 8 bases and J 4 bases, with 12 bases left between them. This CDR3 is built from 12 residues. CDR1 is SGHDT, CDR2 YYEEEE, per germline.

This chain connects TRBV19 to TRBJ2-3; TRBD2 is a possible D gene (5 bases). Trimming left V 5 bases short and J 1 base short, with 13 bases between. Germline CDR1 and CDR2: LNHDA and SQIVND (reference sequence). This CDR3 has 15 residues. The CDR3 is CASSVWTSGTDTQYF. CDR3 bases: TGTGCCAGTAGTGTCTGGACTTCTGGCACAGATACGCAGTATTTT.

This rearrangement joins TRBV6-6 to TRBJ1-3; possible D gene TRBD1, 5 bases. The germline V and J ends were trimmed by 11 bases and 4 bases, with 18 bases remaining between them. The CDR3 sequence is 14 residues long. Per the germline V gene, CDR1 is MNHNY and CDR2 is SVGAGI (reference sequence). The chain's CDR3 is CAVTPSGDGNTIYF. CDR3 DNA sequence: TGTGCCGTCACCCCCAGCGGGGACGGAAACACCATATATTTT.